These 25 T cell receptor beta chains were sequenced from one sample in a study of OX40 agonist ivuxolimab in advanced cancers. Assay used: immunoSEQ multiplex PCR; TCRdb lists only in-frame clones, some missing. The sample holds tens of thousands of clones, 92% seen once. Material: CD4+ or CD8+ T cells sorted from blood, obtained in a trial of the OX40 agonist ivuxolimab. Source of these receptors: an adult with an advanced solid tumor such as melanoma, head and neck, liver or kidney cancer.

The gene calls are TRBV6-4 and TRBJ2-7; D gene uncertain. The CDR3 loop spans 13 amino acids. Germline V gene lookup returns CDR1 MRHNA and CDR2 SNTAGT. V gave up 2 bases and J gave up 10 bases, with 15 bases separating them. CDR3 loop: CASSDNPQFSQYF. Written as DNA, the CDR3 is TGTGCCAGCAGTGACAACCCACAGTTTAGTCAGTACTTC.

V is TRBV5-1 and J is TRBJ2-1, with 9 bases that match TRBD1. V trimming: 2 bases; J trimming: 4 bases; junction bases outside the gene matches: 7. Looked up from germline, CDR1 is SGHRS and CDR2 is YFSETQ. This CDR3 spans 16 amino acids. In DNA, the CDR3 is TGCGCCAGCAGCTTACTACAGGGGGCGACGTACAATGAGCAGTTCTTC. Protein sequence: CASSLLQGATYNEQFF.

This chain uses TRBV7-3 with TRBJ2-2; D is uncertain. CDR1 and CDR2 from the germline V gene are SGHTA and FQGTGA. Between the trimmed V and J ends, which lost 3 bases and 6 bases, there was a span of 5 bases. CDR3 length: 12 amino acids. CDR3 sequence: CASSFRPGELFF. CDR3 DNA sequence: TGTGCCAGCAGCTTCCGTCCCGGGGAGCTGTTTTTT.

This chain uses TRBV11-3 with TRBJ2-5, with TRBD2 identical over 8 bases. Germline-derived CDR1 and CDR2 are SGHNT and YENEEA. The CDR3 is 15 amino acids. The ends lost 1 base at V and 4 bases at J; junction bases unmatched: 5. CDR3 loop: CASSLAAGGTETQYF. CDR3 nucleotide sequence: TGTGCCAGCAGCTTAGCGGCGGGGGGCACAGAGACCCAGTACTTC.

This chain connects TRBV6-5 to TRBJ2-2, with D possibly TRBD2 on 7 matching bases. The CDR3 spans 15 residues. Germline V lookup: CDR1 MNHEY, CDR2 SVGAGI. Trimming removed 2 bases at V and 6 bases at J, with 13 bases between. The CDR3 coding sequence is TGTGCCAGCAGTTACAACGGGGGGCTATCCGGGGAGCTGTTTTTT. Translation gives CASSYNGGLSGELFF.

The chain links TRBV2 to TRBJ1-5; D gene unclear. Germline V lookup: CDR1 SNHLY, CDR2 FYNNEI. CDR3 length: 13 amino acids. Trimming cost V 4 bases and J 4 bases, with 8 bases left between them. The CDR3 sequence is CASSGQVNQPQHF. DNA of the CDR3: TGTGCCAGCAGTGGACAAGTTAATCAGCCCCAGCATTTT.

This clone showed up just once. At one of its ends the junction is not consistent with the germline gene, which may arise from a read error. This chain joins TRBV15 and TRBJ2-5; no firm D call. CDR3 length equals 14 residues. Germline CDR1 reads LNHNV; CDR2 reads YYDKDF (reference sequence). The CDR3 reads CATSREVGQGTQYF. CDR3 DNA: TGTGCCACCAGCAGAGAAGTAGGTCAAGGGACCCAGTACTTC.

The rearrangement joins TRBV18 to TRBJ2-2, with 8 bases identical to TRBD2. V lost 2 bases, J lost 4 bases, and 6 bases stayed unmatched. The CDR3 is made up of 16 amino acids. The germline V gene encodes CDR1 KGHSH and CDR2 LQKENI. The DNA for the CDR3 is TGTGCCAGCTCACCATCCCCTAGCGGGCTCACCGGGGAGCTGTTTTTT. Translation: CASSPSPSGLTGELFF.

As concerns this clone: Other nucleotide sequences in the sample specify the same CDR3. The CDR3 protein is CAWSSGNTIYF. In DNA, the CDR3 is TGTGCCTGGAGTTCCGGAAACACCATATATTTT. The chain carries TRBV30 and TRBJ1-3; D is unresolved. CDR3 length equals 11 residues. Germline CDR1 is GTSNPN and CDR2 is SVGIG (reference sequence). V was shortened by 2 bases and J by 4 bases, with 3 bases between the two germline ends. Full variable domain (remainder filled in from reference TRBV30 and TRBJ1-3): SQTIHQWPATLVQPVGSPLSLECTVEGTSNPNLYWYRQAAGRGLQLLFYSVGIGQISSEVPQNLSASRPQDRQFILSSKKLLLSDSGFYLCAWSSGNTIYFGEGSWLTVV.

V usage is TRBV25-1 and J usage is TRBJ1-5; D gene ambiguous. The V end lost 4 bases, the J end lost 2 bases, and 12 bases lay between the germline ends. Per the germline V gene, CDR1 is MGHDK and CDR2 is SYGVNS. CDR3 size: 15 residues. The CDR3 DNA follows: TGTGCCAGCAGTGGTCGCTGTCAGGGCAATCAGCCCCAGCATTTT. It is translated as CASSGRCQGNQPQHF.

The CDR3 is CASSLTGEGSGYTF. The CDR3 region has the DNA TGTGCCAGTAGTCTGACGGGGGAGGGTTCTGGCTACACCTTC. The chain joins TRBV19 to TRBJ1-2; tentative D call: TRBD1 (5 bases). The CDR3 consists of 14 residues. Germline CDR1 and CDR2: LNHDA and SQIVND (reference sequence). V was clipped by 5 bases and J by 7 bases, with 17 bases between them.

This chain uses TRBV18 with TRBJ1-3; a possible D gene is TRBD1 (6 bases). Germline CDR1 reads KGHSH; CDR2 reads LQKENI. CDR3 length equals 15 residues. The V end lost 0 bases, the J end lost 3 bases, and 9 bases lay between the germline ends. CDR3 nucleotides: TGTGCCAGCTCACCACCATCAGGGGTTGGAAACACCATATATTTT. Translation: CASSPPSGVGNTIYF.

The rearrangement uses TRBV21-1 and TRBJ2-2. TRBV21-1 is noted as a pseudogene. CDR3 length equals 10 residues. CDR3 nucleotide sequence: TGTGCCAGCAGCAACGGGGAGCTGTTTTTT. Its protein is CASSNGELFF.

This chain links TRBV27 with TRBJ1-5; weak D call: TRBD1 (6 bases). Germline CDR1 and CDR2: MNHEY and SMNVEV (reference sequence). This CDR3 spans 14 amino acids. Deletions cut 5 bases from V and 5 bases from J, with 13 bases between. The CDR3 loop reads CASSIDRSDQPQHF. The CDR3 DNA is TGTGCCAGCAGTATCGACAGGTCGGATCAGCCCCAGCATTTT.

This sequence joins TRBV5-1 and TRBJ1-1; D may be TRBD1 (6 bases). The germline gives CDR1 SGHRS, CDR2 YFSETQ. The CDR3 covers 18 residues. Trimming removed 0 bases from V and 4 bases from J, with 22 bases in between. In DNA, the CDR3 is TGCGCCAGCAGCTTGGGGTCAGTGGGGCAGGGGTTAGGCACTGAAGCTTTCTTT. Its translation: CASSLGSVGQGLGTEAFF.

CDR3 in amino acids: CASSPLREAGDEQFF. The CDR3 DNA follows: TGTGCCAGCTCACCATTGCGGGAGGCTGGAGATGAGCAGTTCTTC. The chain uses TRBV18 and TRBJ2-1; 8 bases map to TRBD2. Germline V gives CDR1 KGHSH, CDR2 LQKENI. The trim removed 2 bases at V and 8 bases at J, leaving 8 bases unmatched. This CDR3 region has 15 residues.

The chain joins TRBV4-1 to TRBJ2-7; D gene unclear. Germline CDR1 MGHRA, CDR2 YSYEKL. The CDR3 contains 15 residues. V was clipped by 5 bases and J by 1 base, with 15 bases between them. This CDR3 reads CASSKADGPSYEQYF. The CDR3 DNA follows: TGCGCCAGCAGCAAGGCGGACGGTCCGTCCTACGAGCAGTACTTC.

This chain links TRBV27 with TRBJ1-6; 7 nucleotides line up with TRBD1. Per the germline V gene, CDR1 is MNHEY and CDR2 is SMNVEV (reference sequence). J was trimmed by 8 bases and V by 6 bases; bases with no gene match: 10. The CDR3 loop spans 15 amino acids. CDR3 residues: CASRSRPGGYSPLHF. Written as DNA, the CDR3 is TGTGCCAGCAGATCTAGGCCAGGGGGATATTCACCCCTCCACTTT.

The chain joins TRBV11-2 to TRBJ1-1, with TRBD1 as a possible D gene (6 bases). The CDR3 consists of 13 residues. Germline lookup yields CDR1 SGHAT and CDR2 FQNNGV. V was pared by 5 bases and J by 4 bases, with 11 bases between. CDR3 bases: TGTGCCAGCAGCACACAAGGGGGCACTGAAGCTTTCTTT. This sequence encodes CASSTQGGTEAFF.

This chain uses TRBV7-2 with TRBJ2-2; D remains ambiguous. V was cut by 9 bases and J by 1 base, with 9 bases left in between. The germline V gene encodes CDR1 SGHTA and CDR2 FQGNSA. The CDR3 extends over 13 amino acids. The CDR3 nucleotides read TGTGCCAGTACCCAAAAGAACACCGGGGAGCTGTTTTTT. Its protein is CASTQKNTGELFF.

This sequence joins TRBV4-1 and TRBJ2-2, with D possibly being TRBD2 (5 bases). Germline V lookup: CDR1 MGHRA, CDR2 YSYEKL. This CDR3 is 16 amino acids long. With 1 base removed from V and 4 bases from J, the gap between germline ends came to 13 bases. CDR3 nucleotide sequence: TGCGCCAGCAGCCAAGTTTCCGGGATTCCCACCGGGGAGCTGTTTTTT. Its translation is CASSQVSGIPTGELFF.

The chain combines TRBV15 with TRBJ2-7, with D perhaps TRBD1 or TRBD2 (6 bases each). Germline V gives CDR1 LNHNV, CDR2 YYDKDF (reference sequence). The ends were cut back, 0 bases at V and 7 bases at J, with 13 bases in the middle. The CDR3 is made up of 14 amino acids. In DNA, the CDR3 is TGTGCCACCAGCAGAGATCTCGGAGGGGGAGAGCAGTACTTC. It encodes CATSRDLGGGEQYF. Full variable domain (rest looked up from reference TRBV15 and TRBJ2-7): DAMVIQNPRYQVTQFGKPVTLSCSQTLNHNVMYWYQQKSSQAPKLLFHYYDKDFNNEADTPDNFQSRRPNTSFCFLDIRSPGLGDTAMYLCATSRDLGGGEQYFGPGTRLTVT.

This clone has a single count. J is TRBJ1-1 and V is TRBV5-1; no firm D call. V was pared by 0 bases and J by 6 bases, with 9 bases between. The germline gives CDR1 SGHRS, CDR2 YFSETQ. The length of the CDR3 is 13 residues. The CDR3 bases are TGCGCCAGCAGCTTGGGACGCGTAGCTGAAGCTTTCTTT. This translates into CASSLGRVAEAFF.

The chain has TRBV7-6 and TRBJ2-2; no reliable D call. Trimming shortened V by 6 bases and J by 0 bases, and 5 bases separated the two germline ends. Germline V gives CDR1 SGHVS, CDR2 FNYEAQ. CDR3 length: 13 residues. The CDR3 here is CASSIANTGELFF. CDR3 nucleotide sequence: TGTGCCAGCAGTATCGCGAACACCGGGGAGCTGTTTTTT.

V gene TRBV18 combines with J gene TRBJ1-2; D gene unclear. Trimming removed 1 base from V and 0 bases from J, with 9 bases in between. CDR1 and CDR2 from the germline V gene are KGHSH and LQKENI. This CDR3 spans 15 amino acids. CDR3 sequence reads: CASSPQAEANYGYTF. In nucleotides, the CDR3 is TGTGCCAGCTCACCACAGGCCGAAGCTAACTATGGCTACACCTTC.